This T cell receptor beta chain was recovered during a study of blood T cell repertoires in COVID-19. Turning to the study itself: T cells, B-cell-depleted T cells, or PBMCs supplied cDNA or gDNA.

TCRdb's table, derived via immunoSEQ multiplex PCR, lists solely in-frame clones and lacks some. The sample gives about 160,000 clones, more than 75% of which show up once; around 10% is in the top ten. The CDR3 consists of 15 residues. J lost 9 bases, V lost 6 bases, and 11 bases had no gene match. Per germline, CDR1 MNHEY and CDR2 SVGAGI. The gene calls are TRBV6-5 and TRBJ2-1; 10 bases align to TRBD2. Sequencing was performed on peripheral blood. The sequence was collected from a woman in her sixties or seventies with COVID-19, enrolled during active disease. The CDR3 nucleotides are TGTGCCAGCAGACCGACGACTAGCGGGCTCAGTGAGCAGTTCTTC. Protein product: CASRPTTSGLSEQFF.